Below are 15 T cell receptor beta chains sequenced from a single sample in a study of blood T cell repertoires in COVID-19. Assay: immunoSEQ multiplex PCR; the TCRdb copy retains only in-frame clones and omits some. The table shows 200,000 to 300,000 clones, with around 87% occurring only once. Input material: peripheral blood. The receptors come from a woman aged 55 to 70 with COVID-19, enrolled during active disease.

J is TRBJ1-2 and V is TRBV10-3; D possibly corresponds to TRBD1 (6 bases). V was pared by 4 bases and J by 8 bases, with 11 bases between. This CDR3 has 12 amino acids. In germline, CDR1 is ENHRY, CDR2 SYGVKD. The CDR3 loop is CAISVQGFGYTF. DNA of the CDR3: TGTGCCATCAGTGTACAGGGATTCGGCTACACCTTC.

This clone was counted once. The chain links TRBV28 to TRBJ1-6, with D tentatively TRBD1 (6 bases). The CDR3 runs to 15 residues. Germline V gene sequence: CDR1 MDHEN, CDR2 SYDVKM. Trimming stripped 6 bases from V and 13 bases from J, with 22 bases between. This chain's CDR3 is CASRGSTGDGSPLHF. The CDR3 DNA is TGTGCCAGCAGGGGCTCGACAGGCGACGGGTCCCCCCTCCACTTT.

The chain is built from TRBV13 and TRBJ1-2; a weak D match, TRBD1 (6 bases). This CDR3 contains 14 residues. The germline V gene has CDR1 PRHDT and CDR2 FYEKMQ (reference sequence). With 1 base removed from V and 1 base from J, the gap between germline ends came to 7 bases. The CDR3 is CASSLEGVNYGYTF. Written as DNA, the CDR3 is TGTGCCAGCAGCTTAGAGGGGGTTAACTATGGCTACACCTTC. Based on the CDR3 plus reference TRBV13 and TRBJ1-2, the full variable domain is AAGVIQSPRHLIKEKRETATLKCYPIPRHDTVYWYQQGPGQDPQFLISFYEKMQSDKGSIPDRFSAQQFSDYHSELNMSSLELGDSALYFCASSLEGVNYGYTFGSGTRLTVV.

The CDR3 coding sequence is TGCGCCAGCAGTCTCGGGACAGGGCGCGGTGGGGCTGAAGCTTTCTTT. Protein sequence: CASSLGTGRGGAEAFF. This chain joins TRBV5-1 and TRBJ1-1; 9 bases agree with TRBD1. There are 16 residues in the CDR3. Trimming at V came to 5 bases and at J to 6 bases, leaving 14 bases not matched to a gene. Germline-derived CDR1 and CDR2 are SGHRS and YFSETQ.

The chain has TRBV24-1 and TRBJ1-2, with TRBD1 matching over 8 bases. The CDR3 loop spans 16 amino acids. Germline CDR1 KGHDR, CDR2 SFDVKD. Trimming removed 4 bases from V and 6 bases from J; junction bases left unmatched: 12. The CDR3 sequence: CATSDQDRGGTDGYTF. In DNA, the CDR3 is TGTGCCACCAGTGACCAAGACAGGGGTGGGACTGATGGCTACACCTTC.

V and J are TRBV5-5 and TRBJ2-7, with TRBD1 as a possible D gene (5 bases). Looked up from germline, CDR1 is SGHKS and CDR2 is YYEKEE (reference sequence). There are 13 residues in the CDR3. Trimming removed 4 bases from V and 4 bases from J, with 12 bases in between. This CDR3 reads CASSRPGAYEQYF. The CDR3, as DNA: TGTGCCAGCAGCCGGCCTGGGGCATACGAGCAGTACTTC.

This sequence joins TRBV7-2 and TRBJ1-2, with D possibly matching TRBD1 (6 bases). Trimming cost V 5 bases and J 7 bases, with 17 bases left between them. Germline CDR1 is SGHTA and CDR2 is FQGNSA. CDR3 length: 14 amino acids. CDR3 bases: TGTGCCAGCAGCCGGGACGCCCGGGGGGCTGGCTACACCTTC. Its translation: CASSRDARGAGYTF.

The chain couples TRBV28 to TRBJ2-7; 7 bases line up with TRBD2. Germline CDR1 reads MDHEN; CDR2 reads SYDVKM. Unmatched junction bases numbered 10, after V lost 8 bases and J lost 3 bases. The CDR3 runs 14 residues. CDR3 DNA sequence: TGTGCCAGCGGAGAAGCGGGAATAAACTACGAGCAGTACTTC. Translating gives CASGEAGINYEQYF.

The genes are TRBV19 and TRBJ1-2, with D possibly TRBD1 on 6 matching bases. This CDR3 is 15 amino acids long. V lost 0 bases and J 3 bases, leaving 11 bases between the germline ends. Germline-derived CDR1 and CDR2 are LNHDA and SQIVND (reference sequence). In DNA, the CDR3 is TGTGCCAGTAGTATAGACCCCGCAGGGGACTATGGCTACACCTTC. It yields the protein CASSIDPAGDYGYTF.

At least ten counts were recorded for this clone. The V call is TRBV5-6, the J call TRBJ2-1; perhaps TRBD1 as D (6 bases). The V end lost 2 bases, the J end lost 6 bases, and 18 bases lay between the germline ends. The CDR3 consists of 16 residues. CDR1 and CDR2 (germline): SGHDT, YYEEEE. Written as DNA, the CDR3 is TGTGCCAGCAGCTTTGTTTCACTCGACAGGCGCAATGAGCAGTTCTTC. Amino acid sequence: CASSFVSLDRRNEQFF.

This clone was recorded once. The J gene is TRBJ1-1, the V gene TRBV5-1; tentative D call: TRBD1 (6 bases). Per germline, CDR1 SGHRS and CDR2 YFSETQ. Between the trimmed V and J ends, which lost 0 bases and 7 bases, there was a span of 25 bases. The CDR3 is made up of 18 amino acids. The DNA for the CDR3 is TGCGCCAGCAGCTTGGAGCCCATTTGGACCACAGGGCCCGGTGAAGCTTTCTTT. Protein sequence: CASSLEPIWTTGPGEAFF.

This rearrangement joins TRBV6-6 to TRBJ1-3; 7 nucleotides line up with TRBD1. With V trimmed by 2 bases and J by 1 base, 5 bases remained unmatched. CDR1 and CDR2 from the germline V gene are MNHNY and SVGAGI (reference sequence). This CDR3 region has 16 residues. The DNA of the CDR3 is TGTGCCAGCAGTTACCTGGGACAGTCGTCTGGAAACACCATATATTTT. It specifies CASSYLGQSSGNTIYF.

The rearrangement joins TRBV2 to TRBJ2-7, with unresolved D. This CDR3 comprises 14 residues. CDR1 and CDR2 from the germline V gene are SNHLY and FYNNEI. Trimming stripped 6 bases from V and 2 bases from J, with 14 bases between. DNA for the CDR3: TGTGCCAGCAGGGCTACAGATTCCACCTACGAGCAGTACTTC. Protein product: CASRATDSTYEQYF.

The rearrangement joins TRBV6-2 or TRBV6-3 to TRBJ2-2, with no clear D. CDR3 length equals 13 residues. Trimming cost V 7 bases and J 7 bases, with 13 bases left between them. From germline, CDR1 is MNHEY and CDR2 SVGEGT. The chain's CDR3 is CASTPVSGGELFF. CDR3 bases: TGTGCCAGCACCCCCGTTTCGGGCGGGGAGCTGTTTTTT.

The chain is built from TRBV5-1 and TRBJ2-7; D gene unclear. CDR3 size: 14 residues. V was pared by 1 base and J by 4 bases, with 12 bases between. Germline V gene sequence: CDR1 SGHRS, CDR2 YFSETQ. CDR3: CASSLSSQFYEQYF. As DNA, the CDR3 is TGCGCCAGCAGCTTGTCTTCCCAGTTTTACGAGCAGTACTTC.